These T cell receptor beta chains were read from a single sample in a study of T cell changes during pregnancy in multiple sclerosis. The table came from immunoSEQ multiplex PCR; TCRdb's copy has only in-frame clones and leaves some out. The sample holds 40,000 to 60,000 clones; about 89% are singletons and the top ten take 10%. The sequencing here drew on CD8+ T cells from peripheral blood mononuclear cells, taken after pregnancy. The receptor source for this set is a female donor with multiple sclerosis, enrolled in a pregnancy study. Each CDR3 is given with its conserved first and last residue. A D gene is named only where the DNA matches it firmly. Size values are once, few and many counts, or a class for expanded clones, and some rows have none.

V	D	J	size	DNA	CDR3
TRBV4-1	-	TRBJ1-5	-	TGCGCCAGCAGCCATGCGGGGGTTGAAGGGGATCTATTCGTTGTTGTCAATCAGCCCCAGCATTTT	CASSHAGVEGDLFVVVNQPQHF
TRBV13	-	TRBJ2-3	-	TGTGCCAGCAGCTTAGGAGGGGGCGGGGGCACAGATACGCAGTATTTT	CASSLGGGGGTDTQYF
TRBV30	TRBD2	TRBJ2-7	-	TGTGCATTAAGCGGGGGAATAGTGTACGAGCAGTACTTC	CALSGGIVYEQYF
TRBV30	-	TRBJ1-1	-	TGTGCCTGGATGAACACAGAAGCTTTCTTT	CAWMNTEAFF
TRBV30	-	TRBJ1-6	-	TGTGCCTGGAGTATCCCAGGGGCCTATAATTCACCCCTCCACTTT	CAWSIPGAYNSPLHF
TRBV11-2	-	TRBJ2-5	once	TGTGCCAGCAGGTCGGGCGGGGTGGAGACCCAGTACTTC	CASRSGGVETQYF
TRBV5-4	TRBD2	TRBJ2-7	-	TGTGCCAGCAGCGGCGGGACTAGCGGTCCCTACGAGCAGTACTTC	CASSGGTSGPYEQYF
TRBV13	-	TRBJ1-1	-	TGTGCCAGCAGCTTATTAGCGTCGAACACTGAAGCTTTCTTT	CASSLLASNTEAFF
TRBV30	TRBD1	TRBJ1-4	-	TGTGCCTGGAGTCCTCCATCTGGGACAGTGAATGAAAAACTGTTTTTT	CAWSPPSGTVNEKLFF
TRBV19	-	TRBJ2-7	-	TGTGCCAGTAGTATAATCGGGGGTATCTACGAGCAGTACTTC	CASSIIGGIYEQYF
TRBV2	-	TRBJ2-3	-	TGTGCCAGACAGGGTAGGATGGGCACAGATACGCAGTATTTT	CARQGRMGTDTQYF
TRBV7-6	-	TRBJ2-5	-	TGTGCCAGCAGCTTAGGTTCCGAGGGGGTGGAGACCCAGTACTTC	CASSLGSEGVETQYF
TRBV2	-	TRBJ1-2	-	TGTGCCAGCAGCCTACAGGGTTCTAACTATGGCTACACCTTC	CASSLQGSNYGYTF
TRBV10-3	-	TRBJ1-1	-	TGTGCCATCGGGGAGGGAGGGGTAGGCACTGAAGCTTTCTTT	CAIGEGGVGTEAFF
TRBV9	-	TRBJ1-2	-	TGTGCCAGCAGCATCGGGTCGGCTTATGGCTACACCTTC	CASSIGSAYGYTF
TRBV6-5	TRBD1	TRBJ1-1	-	TGTGCCAGCAGTCCTGACAGGGCGAGCACTGAAGCTTTCTTT	CASSPDRASTEAFF
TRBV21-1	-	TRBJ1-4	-	TGTGCCAGCAGCAAAGGAGCGGACTCTACGTTTAATGAAAAACTGTTTTTT	CASSKGADSTFNEKLFF
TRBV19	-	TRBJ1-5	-	TGTGCCAGTAGTATAGTAGGGGTGGGGCGCTATAGCAATCAGCCCCAGCATTTT	CASSIVGVGRYSNQPQHF